These 16 T cell receptor beta chains share one sample of origin, sequenced in a study of PD-1 blockade in classical Hodgkin lymphoma. The method was immunoSEQ multiplex PCR; TCRdb's version includes in-frame clones alone and lacks a portion of them. Of 15,000 to 20,000 clones listed, approximately 62% were seen once; the top ten hold approximately 7.8%. Specified time point: cycle 4 day 1 (C4D1), after more than 5 weeks of nivolumab. Autologous stem cell transplantation was followed by relapse in every patient, and brentuximab vedotin exposure varied. This sample comprised peripheral blood mononuclear cells (PBMCs), obtained before the fourth cycle of nivolumab. The source of these receptors is a human donor with classical Hodgkin lymphoma.

This chain uses TRBV12-1 with TRBJ1-4; TRBD1, the D gene given by the table, was not confirmed from the DNA. TRBV12-1 is described as a pseudogene. The CDR3 runs 15 residues. In DNA, the CDR3 is TGTGCCAGCAGCTTTCTTTGCCAGGTAAATGAAAAACTGTTTTTT. Translated, it gives CASSFLCQVNEKLFF.

This clone was seen only a few times. The chain has TRBV4-1 and TRBJ2-7; D unresolved. The CDR3 has 15 amino acids. V was shortened by 1 base and J by 0 bases, with 10 bases between the two germline ends. Looked up from germline, CDR1 is MGHRA and CDR2 is YSYEKL. The CDR3 here is CASSQGPQDSYEQYF. CDR3 sequence (DNA): TGCGCCAGCAGCCAAGGTCCGCAAGACTCCTACGAGCAGTACTTC.

V usage is TRBV5-8 and J usage is TRBJ2-5; a possible D gene is TRBD1 (6 bases). This CDR3 is built from 15 residues. Trimming shortened V by 4 bases and J by 5 bases, and 18 bases separated the two germline ends. Germline V gene sequence: CDR1 SGHTS, CDR2 YDEGEE. CDR3 region: CASSVGHAGLETQYF. The CDR3 DNA is TGTGCCAGCAGCGTGGGACACGCCGGTTTGGAGACCCAGTACTTC.

The chain uses TRBV15 and TRBJ1-3; no clear D. V lost 4 bases, J lost 1 base, and 14 bases lay in between. CDR1 and CDR2 from the germline V gene are LNHNV and YYDKDF (reference sequence). The CDR3 contains 16 residues. The CDR3 region is CATSTEYQASGNTIYF. CDR3 in DNA: TGTGCCACCAGCACCGAATACCAGGCTTCTGGAAACACCATATATTTT.

J is TRBJ2-1 and V is TRBV23-1, with 8 bases identical to TRBD2. TRBV23-1 is sorted into the ORF group, with uncertain function. CDR3 length equals 16 residues. V lost 3 bases to trimming and J lost 8 bases; unmatched junction nucleotides: 12. In nucleotides, the CDR3 is TGCGCCAGCAGTCATGAACCAGCGGGAGAGAGGGATGAGCAGTTCTTC. Protein product: CASSHEPAGERDEQFF.

The chain combines TRBV14 with TRBJ1-2; D not resolved. CDR1 is SGHDN, CDR2 FVKESK, per germline. The CDR3 covers 13 residues. Trimming shortened V by 0 bases and J by 5 bases, and 7 bases separated the two germline ends. CDR3 in amino acids: CASSQENGYGYTF. CDR3 DNA sequence: TGTGCCAGCAGCCAAGAAAATGGATATGGCTACACCTTC.

V and J are TRBV5-5 and TRBJ1-5; unclear D gene. CDR1 is SGHKS and CDR2 is YYEKEE in the germline V gene (reference sequence). V was cut by 1 base and J by 0 bases, with 5 bases left in between. The CDR3 extends over 14 amino acids. CDR3 in DNA: TGTGCCAGCAGCTTGTGGCATAGCAATCAGCCCCAGCATTTT. As protein: CASSLWHSNQPQHF. The whole variable domain, filled in from reference TRBV5-5 and TRBJ1-5, reads DAGVTQSPTHLIKTRGQQVTLRCSPISGHKSVSWYQQVLGQGPQFIFQYYEKEERGRGNFPDRFSARQFPNYSSELNVNALLLGDSALYLCASSLWHSNQPQHFGDGTRLSIL.

This clone was seen only a few times. The gene calls are TRBV27 and TRBJ2-3; possibly TRBD2 for D (6 bases). The V and J ends lost 6 bases and 3 bases respectively, with 13 bases between them. CDR3 length: 14 residues. Germline assignment: CDR1 MNHEY and CDR2 SMNVEV (reference sequence). CDR3 sequence: CASRQERATDTQYF. The CDR3 DNA reads TGTGCCAGCAGACAGGAGCGGGCAACAGATACGCAGTATTTT.

The chain links TRBV6-1 to TRBJ1-2; 9 positions agree with TRBD1. The germline V gene has CDR1 MNHNS and CDR2 SASEGT. This CDR3 has 14 amino acids. The ends lost 8 bases at V and 3 bases at J; junction bases unmatched: 7. The chain's CDR3 is CASLQGAGDYGYTF. For the CDR3, the DNA is TGTGCCAGCCTACAGGGGGCGGGGGACTATGGCTACACCTTC.

This rearrangement joins TRBV18 to TRBJ1-1, with TRBD1 identical over 9 bases. The CDR3 is made up of 14 amino acids. With V trimmed by 8 bases and J by 0 bases, 4 bases remained unmatched. In germline, CDR1 is KGHSH, CDR2 LQKENI. CDR3 nucleotide sequence: TGTGCCAGCACCGACAGGGGGATGAACACTGAAGCTTTCTTT. Protein sequence: CASTDRGMNTEAFF.

This rearrangement joins TRBV2 to TRBJ2-3; the D is unclear. With 7 bases removed from V and 6 bases from J, the gap between germline ends came to 20 bases. Germline CDR1 reads SNHLY; CDR2 reads FYNNEI. The CDR3 is 15 residues long. The CDR3 DNA sequence: TGTGCCAGCACGTTGGAGACGGCAGTGGTGGATACGCAGTATTTT. Protein product: CASTLETAVVDTQYF.

V usage is TRBV10-1 and J usage is TRBJ2-1; 10 positions agree with TRBD2. V was clipped by 3 bases and J by 7 bases; unmatched bases: 6. The CDR3 spans 15 residues. Germline values: CDR1 WNHNN, CDR2 SYGVQD (reference sequence). CDR3 DNA sequence: TGCGCCAGCAGTGATTACCTAGCGGGAGCGAATGAGCAGTTCTTC. It codes for CASSDYLAGANEQFF.

This clone is judged large. V is TRBV11-2 and J is TRBJ1-4; no clear D gene. This CDR3 region has 11 residues. Germline values: CDR1 SGHAT, CDR2 FQNNGV. The V gene lost 5 bases and the J gene lost 12 bases, with 10 bases spanning the gap. CDR3 sequence: CASSPGSELFF. As DNA, the CDR3 is TGTGCCAGCAGCCCTGGGTCGGAACTGTTTTTT.

The J gene is TRBJ2-7, the V gene TRBV28; D unresolved. Germline lookup yields CDR1 MDHEN and CDR2 SYDVKM. This CDR3 is 14 amino acids long. V lost 8 bases and J 5 bases, leaving 19 bases between the germline ends. CDR3 sequence reads: CASSPFFAVDEQYF. The CDR3 region has the DNA TGTGCCAGCTCCCCCTTTTTCGCGGTGGACGAGCAGTACTTC.

The chain employs TRBV5-6 and TRBJ2-3; the match to TRBD1 covers 8 bases. V shed 5 bases and J 0 bases; nucleotides not matched to a gene: 8. Germline CDR1 SGHDT, CDR2 YYEEEE. The CDR3 has 16 amino acids. CDR3 sequence (DNA): TGTGCCAGCAGATATTGGGACAGGCCTAGCACAGATACGCAGTATTTT. Translating gives CASRYWDRPSTDTQYF.

The V gene is TRBV13, the J gene TRBJ2-3, with D possibly being TRBD1 (5 bases). The CDR3 consists of 15 residues. Germline assignment: CDR1 PRHDT and CDR2 FYEKMQ (reference sequence). V was pared by 4 bases and J by 2 bases, with 13 bases between. As DNA, the CDR3 is TGTGCCAGCAGCTGGAGACAGCGAGTCACAGATACGCAGTATTTT. Its translation: CASSWRQRVTDTQYF.